This is a list of T cell receptor beta chains from one sample in a study of Graves' ophthalmopathy and Graves' hyperthyroidism. TCRdb re-called the multiplex PCR reads with MiXCR, one entry per CDR3 protein. Of about 620,000 distinct CDR3 sequences in the sample, about 24% were seen once. The sequencing sample was made of peripheral blood. These receptors came from a woman aged 18-35 years with stable Graves' hyperthyroidism. Some clones in this sample may be carry-over from other donors' samples. Both conserved end residues are part of each CDR3. Not every row has a clone size; where given, it reads once, few, many or a size class.

>TRBV4-1|-|TRBJ1-1
CASSQGFSTYFF
>TRBV12-3/TRBV12-4|many|TRBJ2-6
CASNLRDRESGANVLTF
>TRBV6-5|-|TRBJ1-6
CASSYSRDNSSPLHF
>TRBV30|-|TRBJ2-7
CAWSPIGGYQYF
>TRBV6-5|many|TRBJ1-2
CASSYQRGEYGYTF
>TRBV5-1|-|TRBJ2-7
CASSNRDSIAYEQYF
>TRBV29-1|many|TRBJ1-1
CSVVVLGATEAFF
>TRBV5-1|many|TRBJ2-7
CASSRAGSYEQYF
>TRBV6-5|many|TRBJ1-2
CASSSFGAYGYTF
>TRBV18|-|TRBJ1-1
CASSPREWNTEAFF
>TRBV12-3/TRBV12-4|-|TRBJ2-2
CASSFPGQGRNTGELFF
>TRBV3-1|many|TRBJ1-1
CASSQGGRNTEAFF
>TRBV4-3|few|TRBJ1-5
CASSQEATDSNQPQHF
>TRBV12-3/TRBV12-4|-|TRBJ2-5
CASSSPPKTGDRGPKETQYF
>TRBV12-3/TRBV12-4|many|TRBJ1-1
CASSQQGADTEAFF
>TRBV11-2|few|TRBJ1-1
CASSLDYGHRGATEAFF
>TRBV25-1|many|TRBJ1-2
CASSEPNTVGGYTF
>TRBV6-1|-|TRBJ1-1
CASSENRGYTEAFF
>TRBV9|many|TRBJ2-5
CASSAEEGVETQYF
>TRBV5-1|once|TRBJ1-5
CASSLVPGGQPQHF
>TRBV2|few|TRBJ1-5
CASGAVGQPQHF
>TRBV6-4|-|TRBJ2-5
CASHEVHWRGEKETQYF
>TRBV12-3/TRBV12-4|-|TRBJ1-2
CASSLAGGREGYTF
>TRBV12-3/TRBV12-4|-|TRBJ2-5
CASSRGVEGETRYF
>TRBV12-3/TRBV12-4|-|TRBJ2-7
CASSRPRTSDLSSYEQYF
>TRBV12-5|few|TRBJ2-7
CASARIQGQTKLYEQYF
>TRBV2|many|TRBJ1-1
CASGRAYTEAFF
>TRBV11-2|-|TRBJ2-7
CASSLVDVTYEQYF
>TRBV20-1|-|TRBJ1-3
CSARDPHRASRSGNTIYF
>TRBV10-3|-|TRBJ2-2
CAISVDRGDGELFF
>TRBV6-2/TRBV6-3|many|TRBJ2-5
CASIPDGIGGRKETQYF
>TRBV12-3/TRBV12-4|many|TRBJ1-1
CASRRNSYTEAFF
>TRBV20-1|-|TRBJ2-2
CSAFDRAPGELFF
>TRBV12-5|few|TRBJ2-5
CASGLVWRGDGKTQYF
>TRBV20-1|many|TRBJ2-7
CSARVAGSNEQYF
>TRBV6-5|many|TRBJ1-2
CASSYSGQHYGYTF
>TRBV2|many|TRBJ1-1
CASTNPRGYTEAFF
>TRBV28|many|TRBJ1-2
CASSEPNTYGYTF
>TRBV6-4|few|TRBJ2-7
CASEGQGASGDPYEQYF
>TRBV7-8|many|TRBJ2-2
CASSSRGLTRNTGELFF
>TRBV5-1|many|TRBJ1-2
CASSLGRGGGRYGYTF
>TRBV11-1|few|TRBJ2-7
CASSLPPEGLPYEQYF
>TRBV6-2/TRBV6-3|-|TRBJ1-1
CTGRGQGEPEAFF
>TRBV28|many|TRBJ1-5
CASSNSVQGNQPQHF
>TRBV12-3/TRBV12-4|many|TRBJ1-2
CASSRTYGYTF
>TRBV15|many|TRBJ1-1
CATSIQGGTETFF
>TRBV28|-|TRBJ1-2
CASSLYAGGYGYTF
>TRBV29-1|-|TRBJ1-1
CSVEFPNTEAFF
>TRBV29-1|many|TRBJ2-4
CSVGFKGVAKNIQYF
>TRBV12-3/TRBV12-4|many|TRBJ2-5
CASSFSGEETQYF
>TRBV15|-|TRBJ2-7
CATSGGSGYWDEQYF
>TRBV27|many|TRBJ2-4
CASSLVGQGGNIQYF
>TRBV6-1|once|TRBJ2-1
CASSEASGGQSSFNEQFF
>TRBV6-1|many|TRBJ1-5
CASSEAGISNQPQHF
>TRBV7-2|few|TRBJ2-5
CTSSFIAGGPRETQYF